The subject of this entry is one T cell receptor (beta chain). What it recognizes is unknown. The sample comes from a study of cytomegalovirus exposure and HLA in healthy donors. General observations from the study: Researchers reported in a later analysis that common viral pathogens appeared linked to several top clusters. In a later analysis, TCR beta V- and J-gene trimming was associated with a missense DCLRE1C variant. Most subjects had HLA-A and HLA-B alleles reportedly predicted accurately by TCR beta sequences.

The PCR made use of 60 Vbeta and 13 Jbeta primers. Methods used by the authors: The authors later counted about 80 million unique TCR beta chains, roughly 11 million of them shared. TCRdb keeps only in-frame clones here, not all; method: immunoSEQ multiplex PCR. The V and J calls and clone size are taken from that table; D and trimming were inferred from the DNA. Counted here are 170,000 or so clones, approximately 80% occurring once; the ten biggest clones make up about 3.1%. The clonotype was recovered from a woman aged 50 to 65 in good health and CMV-seropositive. The sequenced material came from PBMCs.

The CDR3 nucleotides read TGTGCCAGCAGCTTGGGGACTAGCGGGGGTCGGAATGAGCAGTTCTTC. Translating gives CASSLGTSGGRNEQFF. The chain links TRBV7-2 to TRBJ2-1; 14 bases are a match to TRBD2. The CDR3 is 16 amino acids. J was trimmed by 7 bases and V by 3 bases; bases with no gene match: 5. The germline V gene has CDR1 SGHTA and CDR2 FQGNSA.